Below, one TCR beta chain is given with its context. The antigen is undetermined. TCRdb reanalysed the RT-PCR reads using MiXCR and keeps one entry per CDR3 protein. Here the sample spans hundreds of thousands of distinct CDR3 sequences, around 16% being singletons. The data were taken from a study of response to subunit inactivated influenza vaccine. Whole-study results and caveats: Authors suggested seasonal influenza vaccinations each recruit few new T cells.

Germline V CDR1 and CDR2: DFQATT, SNEGSKA (reference sequence). This CDR3 region has 14 residues. The germline V and J ends were trimmed by 4 bases and 3 bases, with 16 bases remaining between them. The sequences come from PBMCs from blood, collected roughly 13 days after vaccination. The TCR was taken from a man aged 45 to 65 who received an inactivated influenza vaccine. V gene TRBV20-1 combines with J gene TRBJ2-7, with unresolved D. The CDR3 protein is CSATPQGPDYEQYF. CDR3 sequence (DNA): TGCAGTGCTACACCCCAAGGACCCGACTACGAGCAGTACTTC.